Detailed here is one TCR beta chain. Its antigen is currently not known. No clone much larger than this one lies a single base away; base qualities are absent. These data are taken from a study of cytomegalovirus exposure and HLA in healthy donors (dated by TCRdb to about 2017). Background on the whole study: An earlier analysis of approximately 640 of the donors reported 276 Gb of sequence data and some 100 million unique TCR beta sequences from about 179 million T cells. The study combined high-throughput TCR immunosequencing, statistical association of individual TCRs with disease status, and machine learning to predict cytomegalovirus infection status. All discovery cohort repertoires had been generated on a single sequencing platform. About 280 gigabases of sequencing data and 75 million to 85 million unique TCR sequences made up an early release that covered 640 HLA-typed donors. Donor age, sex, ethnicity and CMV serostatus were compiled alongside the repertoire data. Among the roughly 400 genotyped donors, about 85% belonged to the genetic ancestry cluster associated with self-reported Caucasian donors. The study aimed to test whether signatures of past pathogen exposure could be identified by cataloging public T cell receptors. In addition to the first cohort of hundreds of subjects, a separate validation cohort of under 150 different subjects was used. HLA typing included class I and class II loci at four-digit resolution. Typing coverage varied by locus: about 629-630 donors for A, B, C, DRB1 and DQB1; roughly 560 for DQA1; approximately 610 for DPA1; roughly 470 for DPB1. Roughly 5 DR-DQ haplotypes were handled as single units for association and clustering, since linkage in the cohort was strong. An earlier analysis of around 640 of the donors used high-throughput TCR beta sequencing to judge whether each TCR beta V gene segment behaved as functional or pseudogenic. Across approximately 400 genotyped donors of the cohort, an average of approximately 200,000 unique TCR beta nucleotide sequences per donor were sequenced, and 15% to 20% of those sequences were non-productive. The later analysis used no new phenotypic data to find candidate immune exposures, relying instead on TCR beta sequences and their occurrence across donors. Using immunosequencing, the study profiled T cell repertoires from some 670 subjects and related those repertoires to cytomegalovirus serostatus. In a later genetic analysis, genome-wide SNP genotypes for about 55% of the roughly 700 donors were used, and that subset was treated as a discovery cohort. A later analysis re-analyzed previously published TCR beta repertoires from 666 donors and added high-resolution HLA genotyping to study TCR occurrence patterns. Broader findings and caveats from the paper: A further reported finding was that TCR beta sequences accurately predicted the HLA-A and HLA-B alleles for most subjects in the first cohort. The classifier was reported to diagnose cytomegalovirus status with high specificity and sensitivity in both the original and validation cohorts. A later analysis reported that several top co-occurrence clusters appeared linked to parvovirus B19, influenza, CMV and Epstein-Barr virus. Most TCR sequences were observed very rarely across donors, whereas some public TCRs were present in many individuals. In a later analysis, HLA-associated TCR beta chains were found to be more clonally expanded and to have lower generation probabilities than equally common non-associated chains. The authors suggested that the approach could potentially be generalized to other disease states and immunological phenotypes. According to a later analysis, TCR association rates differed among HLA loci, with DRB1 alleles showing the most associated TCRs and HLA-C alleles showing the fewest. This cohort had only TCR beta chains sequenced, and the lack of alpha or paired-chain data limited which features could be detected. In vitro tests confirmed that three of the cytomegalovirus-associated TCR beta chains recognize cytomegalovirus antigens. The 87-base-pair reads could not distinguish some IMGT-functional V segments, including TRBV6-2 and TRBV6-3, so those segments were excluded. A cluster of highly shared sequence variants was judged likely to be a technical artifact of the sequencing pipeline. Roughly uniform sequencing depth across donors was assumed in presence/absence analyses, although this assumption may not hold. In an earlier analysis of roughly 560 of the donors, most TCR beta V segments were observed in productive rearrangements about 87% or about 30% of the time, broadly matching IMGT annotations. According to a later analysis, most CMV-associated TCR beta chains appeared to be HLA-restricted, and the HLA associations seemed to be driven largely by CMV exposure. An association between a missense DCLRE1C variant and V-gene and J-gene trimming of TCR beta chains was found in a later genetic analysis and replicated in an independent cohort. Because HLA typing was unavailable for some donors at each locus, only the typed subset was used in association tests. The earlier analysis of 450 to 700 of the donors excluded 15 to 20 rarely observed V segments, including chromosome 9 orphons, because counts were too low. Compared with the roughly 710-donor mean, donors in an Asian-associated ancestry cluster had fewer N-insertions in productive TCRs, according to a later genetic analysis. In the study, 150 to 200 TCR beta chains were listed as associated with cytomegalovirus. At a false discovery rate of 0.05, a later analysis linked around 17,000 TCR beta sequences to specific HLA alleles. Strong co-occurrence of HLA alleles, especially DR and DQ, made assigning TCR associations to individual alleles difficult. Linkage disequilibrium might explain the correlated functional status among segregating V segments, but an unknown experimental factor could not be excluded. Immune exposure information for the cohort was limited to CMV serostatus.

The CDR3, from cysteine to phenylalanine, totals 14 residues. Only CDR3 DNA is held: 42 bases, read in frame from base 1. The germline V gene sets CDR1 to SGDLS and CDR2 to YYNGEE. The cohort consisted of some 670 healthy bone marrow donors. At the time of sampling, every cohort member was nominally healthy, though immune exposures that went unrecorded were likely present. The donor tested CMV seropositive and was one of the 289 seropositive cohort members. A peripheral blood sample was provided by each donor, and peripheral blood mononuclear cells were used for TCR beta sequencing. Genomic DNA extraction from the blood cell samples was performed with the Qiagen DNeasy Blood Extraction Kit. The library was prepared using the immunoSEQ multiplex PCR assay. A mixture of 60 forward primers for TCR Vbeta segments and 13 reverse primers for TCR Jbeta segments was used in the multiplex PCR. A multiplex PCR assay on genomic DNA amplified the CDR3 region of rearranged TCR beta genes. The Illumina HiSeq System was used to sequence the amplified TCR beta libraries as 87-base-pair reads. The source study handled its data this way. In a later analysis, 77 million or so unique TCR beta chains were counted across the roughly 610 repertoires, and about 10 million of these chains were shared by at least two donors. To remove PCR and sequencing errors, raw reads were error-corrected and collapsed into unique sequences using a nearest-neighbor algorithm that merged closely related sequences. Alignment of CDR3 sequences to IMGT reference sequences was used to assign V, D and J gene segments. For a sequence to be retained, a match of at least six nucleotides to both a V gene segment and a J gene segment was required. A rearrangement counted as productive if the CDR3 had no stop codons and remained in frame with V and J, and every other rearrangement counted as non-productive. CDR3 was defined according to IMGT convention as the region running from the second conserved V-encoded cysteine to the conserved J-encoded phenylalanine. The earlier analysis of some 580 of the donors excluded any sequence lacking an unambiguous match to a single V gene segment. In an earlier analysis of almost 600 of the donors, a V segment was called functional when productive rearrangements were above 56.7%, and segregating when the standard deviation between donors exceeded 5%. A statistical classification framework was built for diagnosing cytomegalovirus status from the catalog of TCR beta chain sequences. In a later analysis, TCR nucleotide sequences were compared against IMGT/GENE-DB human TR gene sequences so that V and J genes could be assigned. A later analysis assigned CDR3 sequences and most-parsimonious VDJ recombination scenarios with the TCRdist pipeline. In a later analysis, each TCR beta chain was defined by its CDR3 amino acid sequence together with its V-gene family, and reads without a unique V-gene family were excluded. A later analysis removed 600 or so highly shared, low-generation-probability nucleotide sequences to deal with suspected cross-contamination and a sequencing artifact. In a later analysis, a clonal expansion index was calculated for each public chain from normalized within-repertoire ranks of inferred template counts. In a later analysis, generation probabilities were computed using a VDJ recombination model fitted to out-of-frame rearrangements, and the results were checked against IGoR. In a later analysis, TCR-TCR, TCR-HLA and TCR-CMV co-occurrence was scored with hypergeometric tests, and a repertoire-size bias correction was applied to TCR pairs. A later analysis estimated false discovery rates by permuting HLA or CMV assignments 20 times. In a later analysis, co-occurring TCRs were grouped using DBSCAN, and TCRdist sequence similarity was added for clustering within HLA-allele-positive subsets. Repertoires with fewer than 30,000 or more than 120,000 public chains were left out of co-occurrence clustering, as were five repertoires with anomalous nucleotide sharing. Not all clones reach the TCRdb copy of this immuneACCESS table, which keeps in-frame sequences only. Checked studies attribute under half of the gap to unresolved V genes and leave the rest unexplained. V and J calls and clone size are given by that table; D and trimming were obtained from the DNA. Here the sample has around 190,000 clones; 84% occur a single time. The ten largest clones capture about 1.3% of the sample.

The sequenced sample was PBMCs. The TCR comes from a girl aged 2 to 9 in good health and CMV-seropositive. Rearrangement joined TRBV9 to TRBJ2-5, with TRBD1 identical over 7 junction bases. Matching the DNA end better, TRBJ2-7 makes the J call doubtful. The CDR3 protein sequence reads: CASSVGQGIYEQYF. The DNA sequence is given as TGTGCCAGCAGCGTAGGACAGGGTATCTACGAGCAGTACTTC.